The 26 T cell receptor beta chains presented below share a single source sample, sequenced in a study of OX40 agonist ivuxolimab in advanced cancers. Assay: immunoSEQ multiplex PCR; the TCRdb copy retains only in-frame clones and omits some. The profile shows 60,000 or so clones, over 80% of them singletons. Material: CD4+ or CD8+ T cells sorted from blood, obtained in a trial of the OX40 agonist ivuxolimab. These receptor sequences come from an adult with an advanced solid tumor such as melanoma, head and neck, liver or kidney cancer.

V gene TRBV6-1 combines with J gene TRBJ2-1; tentatively, D is TRBD1 (5 bases). This CDR3 has 15 amino acids. Germline assignment: CDR1 MNHNS and CDR2 SASEGT. V lost 5 bases, J lost 0 bases, and 11 bases lay in between. The CDR3 nucleotides are TGTGCCAGCAGTTTACAGGTGAGCTCCTACAATGAGCAGTTCTTC. Encoded protein: CASSLQVSSYNEQFF.

This clone appeared once. The chain uses TRBV11-3 and TRBJ2-7; D is unclear. V was clipped by 5 bases and J by 6 bases, with 20 bases between them. This CDR3 has 15 residues. Per germline, CDR1 SGHNT and CDR2 YENEEA. CDR3 sequence: CASSPGPPPVAEQYF. As DNA, the CDR3 is TGTGCCAGCAGCCCCGGACCTCCGCCGGTGGCCGAGCAGTACTTC. Full variable domain (missing parts from reference TRBV11-3 and TRBJ2-7): EAGVVQSPRYKIIEKKQPVAFWCNPISGHNTLYWYLQNLGQGPELLIRYENEEAVDDSQLPKDRFSAERLKGVDSTLKIQPAELGDSAVYLCASSPGPPPVAEQYFGPGTRLTVT.

The rearrangement uses TRBV6-5 and TRBJ2-1; 7 nucleotides line up with TRBD2. The germline gives CDR1 MNHEY, CDR2 SVGAGI. This CDR3 spans 13 amino acids. V shed 2 bases and J 8 bases; nucleotides not matched to a gene: 3. The CDR3 spells CASSYTLADEQFF. The CDR3 coding sequence is TGTGCCAGCAGTTACACCCTAGCGGATGAGCAGTTCTTC.

The sample holds one count of this clone. The CDR3: CASSLEQGAIKNTEAFF. The CDR3 DNA follows: TGCGCCAGCAGCCTGGAACAGGGGGCGATTAAAAACACTGAAGCTTTCTTT. V and J are TRBV5-1 and TRBJ1-1, with TRBD1 identical over 9 bases. Trimming at V came to 4 bases and at J to 2 bases, leaving 12 bases not matched to a gene. The CDR3 runs to 17 residues. The germline CDR1 and CDR2 sequences are SGHRS and YFSETQ.

The chain carries TRBV10-3 and TRBJ2-5; 8 positions agree with TRBD1. This CDR3 is 13 amino acids long. Per the germline V gene, CDR1 is ENHRY and CDR2 is SYGVKD. V lost 10 bases, J lost 3 bases, and 7 bases stayed unmatched. Here the CDR3 reads CATSPGGEETQYF. CDR3 bases: TGTGCCACCTCCCCAGGGGGCGAAGAGACCCAGTACTTC.

This chain connects TRBV11-2 to TRBJ1-2, with no clear D. The germline V gene encodes CDR1 SGHAT and CDR2 FQNNGV. CDR3 length: 17 residues. Trimming took off 5 bases at V and 0 bases at J, with 19 bases between the two ends. CDR3 residues: CASSPLTRFLANYGYTF. The CDR3 region has the DNA TGTGCCAGCAGCCCACTAACCCGGTTTTTAGCTAACTATGGCTACACCTTC.

The V gene is TRBV9, the J gene TRBJ1-2; 9 nucleotides match TRBD1. Trimming cost V 4 bases and J 4 bases; bases outside gene matches: 11. The CDR3 extends over 16 amino acids. Per the germline V gene, CDR1 is SGDLS and CDR2 is YYNGEE. The CDR3 is CASSLRPTGGGYGYTF. CDR3 sequence (DNA): TGTGCCAGCAGCCTCAGACCTACAGGGGGCGGCTATGGCTACACCTTC. The full variable domain, completed using reference TRBV9 and TRBJ1-2, is DSGVTQTPKHLITATGQRVTLRCSPRSGDLSVYWYQQSLDQGLQFLIQYYNGEERAKGNILERFSAQQFPDLHSELNLSSLELGDSALYFCASSLRPTGGGYGYTFGSGTRLTVV.

This clone occurred once. The CDR3 DNA sequence: TGTGCCAGCAGCCGATGGACCGCAGGGGACTCCTACGAGCAGTACTTC. Amino acids: CASSRWTAGDSYEQYF. The V and J genes are TRBV5-6 and TRBJ2-7; TRBD1 might be the D (6 bases). CDR1 and CDR2 from the germline V gene are SGHDT and YYEEEE. With 4 bases removed from V and 0 bases from J, the gap between germline ends came to 17 bases. The CDR3 is made up of 16 amino acids. Based on the CDR3 plus reference TRBV5-6 and TRBJ2-7, the full variable domain is DAGVTQSPTHLIKTRGQQVTLRCSPKSGHDTVSWYQQALGQGPQFIFQYYEEEERQRGNFPDRFSGHQFPNYSSELNVNALLLGDSALYLCASSRWTAGDSYEQYFGPGTRLTVT.

A few counts support this clone. The chain has TRBV5-1 and TRBJ1-1, with a tentative D call TRBD1 (5 bases). Trimming removed 5 bases from V and 1 base from J, with 12 bases in between. This CDR3 is built from 14 residues. CDR1 and CDR2 (germline): SGHRS, YFSETQ. CDR3 DNA: TGCGCCAGCAGTTTTCGGGACGGGAACACTGAAGCTTTCTTT. Encoded protein: CASSFRDGNTEAFF.

This rearrangement joins TRBV6-5 to TRBJ1-3; D is perhaps TRBD1 (6 bases). The V end was cut by 4 bases, the J end by 1 base, with 8 bases between. The germline gives CDR1 MNHEY, CDR2 SVGAGI. The CDR3 consists of 14 residues. The CDR3 here is CASSWTASGNTIYF. The CDR3 region has the DNA TGTGCCAGCAGTTGGACAGCTTCTGGAAACACCATATATTTT.

The V and J genes are TRBV5-1 and TRBJ1-2, with 7 bases matching TRBD1. The V and J ends lost 0 bases and 3 bases, in that order; junction bases with no gene match: 5. Germline CDR1 SGHRS, CDR2 YFSETQ. This CDR3 is built from 15 residues. CDR3 residues: CASSLGQGKHYGYTF. CDR3 bases: TGCGCCAGCAGCTTGGGACAGGGCAAACACTATGGCTACACCTTC.

This clone showed up just once. V is TRBV11-2 and J is TRBJ2-3; 7 bases agree with TRBD2. This CDR3 is built from 16 residues. V lost 2 bases to trimming and J lost 3 bases; unmatched junction nucleotides: 8. Looked up from germline, CDR1 is SGHAT and CDR2 is FQNNGV. Here the CDR3 DNA reads TGTGCCAGCAGCTTATTTGGGGGAGGGCCTACAGATACGCAGTATTTT. Translation: CASSLFGGGPTDTQYF.

The chain recombines TRBV30 with TRBJ2-5; the match to TRBD1 covers 7 bases. CDR1 and CDR2 (germline): GTSNPN, SVGIG (reference sequence). This CDR3 spans 16 amino acids. V gave up 2 bases and J gave up 4 bases; unmatched junction bases: 13. CDR3 region: CAWSRAITRGLETQYF. The CDR3, as DNA: TGTGCCTGGAGTAGGGCTATCACCAGGGGGTTAGAGACCCAGTACTTC.

This clone was picked up a small number of times. V and J are TRBV30 and TRBJ2-2; D remains unclear. The V end lost 3 bases, the J end lost 0 bases, and 5 bases lay between the germline ends. The CDR3 is 13 amino acids. From germline, CDR1 is GTSNPN and CDR2 SVGIG (reference sequence). The chain's CDR3 is CAWSYANTGELFF. The CDR3, as DNA: TGTGCCTGGAGCTACGCGAACACCGGGGAGCTGTTTTTT.

The rearrangement uses TRBV2 and TRBJ1-3, with 7 bases that match TRBD1. V shed 5 bases and J 0 bases; nucleotides not matched to a gene: 7. This CDR3 is built from 16 residues. The V gene's germline CDR1 is SNHLY and CDR2 FYNNEI. The CDR3 DNA follows: TGTGCCAGCAGTACCCACCGGGACAGCTCTGGAAACACCATATATTTT. As protein: CASSTHRDSSGNTIYF.

This chain joins TRBV5-1 and TRBJ2-1; weak D call: TRBD1 (6 bases). This CDR3 contains 11 residues. Germline assignment: CDR1 SGHRS and CDR2 YFSETQ. The chain's CDR3 is CVRDEGGEQFF. DNA of the CDR3: TGCGTACGGGATGAAGGGGGTGAGCAGTTCTTC.

The CDR3 DNA reads TGTGCCTGGACCCCAGGGGCTACTGGCTACACCTTC. Translating gives CAWTPGATGYTF. The gene calls are TRBV30 and TRBJ1-2; a possible D gene is TRBD1 (6 bases). CDR3 size: 12 residues. The V end lost 4 bases, the J end lost 7 bases, and 13 bases lay between the germline ends. The germline gives CDR1 GTSNPN, CDR2 SVGIG (reference sequence).

This clone was detected only a few times. The rearrangement links TRBV15 to TRBJ2-1, with 7 bases lining up with TRBD2. The CDR3 is 18 amino acids. Germline CDR1 is LNHNV and CDR2 is YYDKDF (reference sequence). V lost 0 bases, J lost 7 bases, and 15 bases stayed unmatched. The CDR3 sequence is CATSRDQAWREQGNEQFF. The CDR3 DNA is TGTGCCACCAGCAGAGATCAGGCCTGGCGGGAGCAAGGGAATGAGCAGTTCTTC.

V and J are TRBV30 and TRBJ2-7; TRBD2 agrees at 7 bases. Germline values: CDR1 GTSNPN, CDR2 SVGIG (reference sequence). CDR3 size: 14 residues. V trimming: 4 bases; J trimming: 3 bases; junction bases outside the gene matches: 9. The CDR3 DNA is TGTGCCTGGAAACGCGGGGGAACCTTCTACGAGCAGTACTTC. It encodes CAWKRGGTFYEQYF.

The V gene is TRBV25-1, the J gene TRBJ2-1, with 10 bases lining up with TRBD2. The CDR3 covers 14 residues. V shed 8 bases and J 4 bases; nucleotides not matched to a gene: 5. Germline CDR1 is MGHDK and CDR2 is SYGVNS. For the CDR3, the DNA is TGTGCCAGCTCGGGACTAGCGAGTTACAATGAGCAGTTCTTC. It codes for CASSGLASYNEQFF.

J is TRBJ2-5 and V is TRBV25-1; maybe TRBD2 (6 bases). The better agreement between TRBJ2-7 and the DNA end casts doubt on the J call. The CDR3 has 13 residues. The germline V gene has CDR1 MGHDK and CDR2 SYGVNS. In DNA, the CDR3 is TGTGCCAGCAGTGCTCGGGGGACCTACGAGCAGTACTTC. Translation: CASSARGTYEQYF.

The chain joins TRBV7-9 to TRBJ2-7; 8 bases match TRBD2. Germline trimming cut 5 bases from V and 6 bases from J; bases unmatched to any gene: 12. Germline assignment: CDR1 SEHNR and CDR2 FQNEAQ (reference sequence). The CDR3 consists of 15 residues. The CDR3 nucleotides are TGTGCCAGCAGCCCCCGAGGGACTAGTGTACGCGAGCAGTACTTC. It specifies CASSPRGTSVREQYF.

The chain recombines TRBV9 with TRBJ2-2; perhaps D is TRBD1 or TRBD2 (7 bases each). Trimming stripped 2 bases from V and 3 bases from J, with 17 bases between. Germline loops: CDR1 SGDLS, CDR2 YYNGEE. The CDR3 consists of 17 residues. This chain's CDR3 is CASSVTGSRGYTGELFF. In nucleotides, the CDR3 is TGTGCCAGCAGCGTGACAGGGTCGCGGGGGTACACCGGGGAGCTGTTTTTT.

The chain combines TRBV11-3 with TRBJ2-2; TRBD1 matches 7 bases. Germline loops: CDR1 SGHNT, CDR2 YENEEA. The trim removed 5 bases at V and 0 bases at J, leaving 6 bases unmatched. The CDR3 sequence is 16 residues long. CDR3 bases: TGTGCCAGCAGCCGGGACAGTGCCGCGAACACCGGGGAGCTGTTTTTT. As protein: CASSRDSAANTGELFF.

This clone was recorded once. The chain has TRBV6-6 and TRBJ2-3; D not resolved. The CDR3 sequence is 13 residues long. V was clipped by 5 bases and J by 1 base, with 7 bases between them. Germline CDR1 MNHNY, CDR2 SVGAGI (reference sequence). CDR3 bases: TGTGCCAGCAGTCTGGCAGGCACAGATACGCAGTATTTT. Protein sequence: CASSLAGTDTQYF.

As DNA, the CDR3 is TGTGCCAGCAGCCAAGGAGGTCGCAATCAGCCCCAGCATTTT. Translated: CASSQGGRNQPQHF. The chain joins TRBV4-2 to TRBJ1-5; D is undetermined. Germline V gives CDR1 LGHNA, CDR2 YNFKEQ. The V end was cut by 1 base, the J end by 2 bases, with 6 bases between. CDR3 length: 14 residues.